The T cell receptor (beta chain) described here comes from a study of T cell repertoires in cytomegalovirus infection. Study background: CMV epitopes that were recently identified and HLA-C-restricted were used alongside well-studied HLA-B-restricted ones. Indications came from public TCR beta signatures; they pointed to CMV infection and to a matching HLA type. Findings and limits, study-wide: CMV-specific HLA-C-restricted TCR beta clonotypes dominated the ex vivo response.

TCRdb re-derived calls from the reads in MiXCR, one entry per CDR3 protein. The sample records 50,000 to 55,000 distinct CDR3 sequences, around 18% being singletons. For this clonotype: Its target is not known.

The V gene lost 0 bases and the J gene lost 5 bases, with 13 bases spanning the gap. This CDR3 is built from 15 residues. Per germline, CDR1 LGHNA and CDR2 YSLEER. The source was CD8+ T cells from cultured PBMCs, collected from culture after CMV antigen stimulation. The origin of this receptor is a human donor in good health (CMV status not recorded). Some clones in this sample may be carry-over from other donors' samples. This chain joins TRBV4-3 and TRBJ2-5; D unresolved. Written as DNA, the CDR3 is TGCGCCAGCAGCCAAGATGAACGCAGTTTGGAGACCCAGTACTTC. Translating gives CASSQDERSLETQYF.